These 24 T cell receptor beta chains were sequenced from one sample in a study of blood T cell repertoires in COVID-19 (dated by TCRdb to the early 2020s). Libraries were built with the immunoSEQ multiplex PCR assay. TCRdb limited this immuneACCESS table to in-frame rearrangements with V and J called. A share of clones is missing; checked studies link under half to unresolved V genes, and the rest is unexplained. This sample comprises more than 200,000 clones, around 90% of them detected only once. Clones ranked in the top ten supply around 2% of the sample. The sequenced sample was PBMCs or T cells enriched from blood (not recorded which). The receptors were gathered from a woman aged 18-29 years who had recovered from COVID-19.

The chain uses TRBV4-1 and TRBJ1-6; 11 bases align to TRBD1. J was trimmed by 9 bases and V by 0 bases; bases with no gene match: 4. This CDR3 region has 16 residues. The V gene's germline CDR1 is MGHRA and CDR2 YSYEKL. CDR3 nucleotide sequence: TGCGCCAGCAGCCAAGATGAGGGGACAGGGGGTTCACCCCTCCACTTT. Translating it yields CASSQDEGTGGSPLHF.

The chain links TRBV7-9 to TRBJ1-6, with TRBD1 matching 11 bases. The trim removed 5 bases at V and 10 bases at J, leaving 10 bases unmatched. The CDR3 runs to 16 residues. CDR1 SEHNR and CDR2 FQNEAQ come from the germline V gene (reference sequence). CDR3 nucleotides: TGTGCCAGCAGCCTTGATACCGGGACAGGGGGATCACCCCTCCACTTT. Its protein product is CASSLDTGTGGSPLHF. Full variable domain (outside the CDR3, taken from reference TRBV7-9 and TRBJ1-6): DTGVSQNPRHKITKRGQNVTFRCDPISEHNRLYWYRQTLGQGPEFLTYFQNEAQLEKSRLLSDRFSAERPKGSFSTLEIQRTEQGDSAMYLCASSLDTGTGGSPLHFGNGTRLTVT.

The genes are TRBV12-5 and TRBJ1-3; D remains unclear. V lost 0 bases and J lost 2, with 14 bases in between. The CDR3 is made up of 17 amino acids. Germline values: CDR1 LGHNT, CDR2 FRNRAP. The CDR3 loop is CASGLVLTGAAGNTIYF. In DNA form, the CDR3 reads TGTGCTAGTGGTTTGGTACTGACGGGTGCAGCTGGAAACACCATATATTTT.

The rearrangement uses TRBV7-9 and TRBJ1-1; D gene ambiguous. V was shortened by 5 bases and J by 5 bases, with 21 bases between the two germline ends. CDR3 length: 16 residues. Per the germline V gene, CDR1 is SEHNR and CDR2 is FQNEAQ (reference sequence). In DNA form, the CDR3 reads TGTGCCAGCAGCCCGGGAGTGGCGGCGATGGGAACTGAAGCTTTCTTT. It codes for CASSPGVAAMGTEAFF.

The CDR3 DNA reads TGTGCCAGCAGCTTGGGGACAGGGGAGGATTTGGCCTATGGCTACACCTTC. Its translation is CASSLGTGEDLAYGYTF. The genes are TRBV5-5 and TRBJ1-2; TRBD1 matches 9 bases. V shed 0 bases, J shed 4 bases, and the junction held 10 bases outside the gene matches. Germline CDR1 is SGHKS and CDR2 is YYEKEE (reference sequence). The length of the CDR3 is 17 residues. The full variable domain, rest sourced from reference TRBV5-5 and TRBJ1-2, is DAGVTQSPTHLIKTRGQQVTLRCSPISGHKSVSWYQQVLGQGPQFIFQYYEKEERGRGNFPDRFSARQFPNYSSELNVNALLLGDSALYLCASSLGTGEDLAYGYTFGSGTRLTVV.

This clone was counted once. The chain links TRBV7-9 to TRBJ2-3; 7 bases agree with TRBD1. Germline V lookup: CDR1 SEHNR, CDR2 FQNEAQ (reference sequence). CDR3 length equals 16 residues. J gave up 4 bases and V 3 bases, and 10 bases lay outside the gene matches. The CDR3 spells CASSFKGAVVSDTQYF. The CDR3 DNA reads TGTGCCAGCAGCTTCAAGGGGGCCGTTGTATCAGATACGCAGTATTTT.

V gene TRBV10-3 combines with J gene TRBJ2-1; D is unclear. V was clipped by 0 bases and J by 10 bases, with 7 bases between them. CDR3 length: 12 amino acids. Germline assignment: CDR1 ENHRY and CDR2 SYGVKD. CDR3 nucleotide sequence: TGTGCCATCAGTGAGTCTATCGGGGAGCAGTTCTTC. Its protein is CAISESIGEQFF.

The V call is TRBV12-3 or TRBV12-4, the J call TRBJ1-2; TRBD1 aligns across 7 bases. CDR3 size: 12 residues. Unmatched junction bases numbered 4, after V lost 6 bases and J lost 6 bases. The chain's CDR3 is CASRSTGDGYTF. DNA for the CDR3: TGTGCCAGCAGGAGCACAGGGGATGGCTACACCTTC.

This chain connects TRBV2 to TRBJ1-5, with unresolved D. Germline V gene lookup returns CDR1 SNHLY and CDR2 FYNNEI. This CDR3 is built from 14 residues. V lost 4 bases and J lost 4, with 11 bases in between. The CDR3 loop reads CASSGSGGNQPQHF. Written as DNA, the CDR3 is TGTGCCAGCAGTGGATCCGGCGGGAATCAGCCCCAGCATTTT.

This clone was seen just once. The DNA of the CDR3 is TGTGCCAGCAGCTCCAATGGCCGTGCTTTAAGCACTGAAGCTTTCTTT. Translated: CASSSNGRALSTEAFF. This sequence joins TRBV7-3 and TRBJ1-1; D gene unclear. CDR3 length: 16 residues. V was trimmed by 4 bases and J by 4 bases, leaving 19 bases between them. Germline V gene sequence: CDR1 SGHTA, CDR2 FQGTGA.

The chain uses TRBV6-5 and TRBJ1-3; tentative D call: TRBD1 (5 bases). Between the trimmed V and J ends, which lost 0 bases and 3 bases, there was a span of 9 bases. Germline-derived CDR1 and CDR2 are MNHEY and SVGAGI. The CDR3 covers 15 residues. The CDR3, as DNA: TGTGCCAGCAGTTACTCGGCCAGGGATGGAAACACCATATATTTT. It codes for CASSYSARDGNTIYF.

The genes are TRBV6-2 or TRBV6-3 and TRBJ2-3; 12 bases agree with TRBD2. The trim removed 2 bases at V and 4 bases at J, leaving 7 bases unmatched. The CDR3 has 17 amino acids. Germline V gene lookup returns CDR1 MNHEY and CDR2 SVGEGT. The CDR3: CASSYLGTSGSPDTQYF. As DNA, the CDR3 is TGTGCCAGCAGTTACCTTGGGACTAGCGGGTCCCCAGATACGCAGTATTTT.

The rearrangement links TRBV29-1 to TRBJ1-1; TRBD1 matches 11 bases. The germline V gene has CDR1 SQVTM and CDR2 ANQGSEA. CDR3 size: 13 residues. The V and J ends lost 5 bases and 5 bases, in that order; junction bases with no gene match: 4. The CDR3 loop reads CSVQGQGATEAFF. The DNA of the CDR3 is TGCAGCGTTCAAGGACAGGGGGCGACTGAAGCTTTCTTT.

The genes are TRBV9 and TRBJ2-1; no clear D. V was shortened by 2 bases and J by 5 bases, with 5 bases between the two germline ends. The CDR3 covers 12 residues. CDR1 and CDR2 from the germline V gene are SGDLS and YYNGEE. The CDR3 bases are TGTGCCAGCAGCGTGGCCAACAATGAGCAGTTCTTC. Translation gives CASSVANNEQFF. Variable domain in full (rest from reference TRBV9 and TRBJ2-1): DSGVTQTPKHLITATGQRVTLRCSPRSGDLSVYWYQQSLDQGLQFLIQYYNGEERAKGNILERFSAQQFPDLHSELNLSSLELGDSALYFCASSVANNEQFFGPGTRLTVL.

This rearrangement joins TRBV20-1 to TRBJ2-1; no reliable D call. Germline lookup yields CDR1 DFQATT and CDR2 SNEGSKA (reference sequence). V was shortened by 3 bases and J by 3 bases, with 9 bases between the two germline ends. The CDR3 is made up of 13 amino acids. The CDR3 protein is CSASGTDYNEQFF. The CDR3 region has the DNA TGCAGTGCTAGTGGAACTGACTACAATGAGCAGTTCTTC.

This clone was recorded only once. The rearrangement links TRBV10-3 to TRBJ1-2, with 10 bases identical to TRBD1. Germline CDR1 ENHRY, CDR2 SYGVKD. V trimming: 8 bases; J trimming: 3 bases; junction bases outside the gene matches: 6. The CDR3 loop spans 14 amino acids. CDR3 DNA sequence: TGTGCCATCCGATCGGACAGGGGGGACTATGGCTACACCTTC. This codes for CAIRSDRGDYGYTF.

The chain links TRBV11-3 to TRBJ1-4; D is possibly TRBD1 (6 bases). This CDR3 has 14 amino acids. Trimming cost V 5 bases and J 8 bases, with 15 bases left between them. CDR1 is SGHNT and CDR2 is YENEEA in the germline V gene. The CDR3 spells CASSDQGTGEKLFF. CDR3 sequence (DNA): TGTGCCAGCAGCGACCAGGGGACGGGAGAAAAACTGTTTTTT.

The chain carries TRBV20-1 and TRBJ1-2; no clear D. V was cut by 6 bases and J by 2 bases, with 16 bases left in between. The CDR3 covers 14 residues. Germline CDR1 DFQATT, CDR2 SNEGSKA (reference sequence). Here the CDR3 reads CSASSGPGNYGYTF. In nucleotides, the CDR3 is TGCAGTGCGAGTAGCGGACCGGGAAACTATGGCTACACCTTC.

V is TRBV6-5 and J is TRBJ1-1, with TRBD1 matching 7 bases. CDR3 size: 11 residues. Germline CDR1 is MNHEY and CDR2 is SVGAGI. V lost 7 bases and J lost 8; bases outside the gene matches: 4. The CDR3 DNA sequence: TGTGCCAGCAACCAGGGGGTCGAAGCTTTCTTT. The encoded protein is CASNQGVEAFF.

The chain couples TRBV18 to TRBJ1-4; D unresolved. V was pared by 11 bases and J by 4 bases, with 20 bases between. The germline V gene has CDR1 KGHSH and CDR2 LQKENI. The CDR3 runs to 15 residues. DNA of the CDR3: TGTGCCTCTAGGATCTCCGCAGGACTTAATGAAAAACTGTTTTTT. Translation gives CASRISAGLNEKLFF.

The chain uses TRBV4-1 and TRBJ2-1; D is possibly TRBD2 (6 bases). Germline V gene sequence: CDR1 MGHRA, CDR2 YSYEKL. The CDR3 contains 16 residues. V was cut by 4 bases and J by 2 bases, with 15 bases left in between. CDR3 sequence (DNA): TGCGCCAGCAGCCCAGGCCCGGGAGCAACCTACAATGAGCAGTTCTTC. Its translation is CASSPGPGATYNEQFF.

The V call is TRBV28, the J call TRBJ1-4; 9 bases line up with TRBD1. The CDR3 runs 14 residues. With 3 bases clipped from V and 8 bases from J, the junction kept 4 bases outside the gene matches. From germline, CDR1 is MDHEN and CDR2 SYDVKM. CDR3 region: CASSLGQGGEKLFF. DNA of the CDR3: TGTGCCAGCAGTTTGGGACAGGGCGGAGAAAAACTGTTTTTT.

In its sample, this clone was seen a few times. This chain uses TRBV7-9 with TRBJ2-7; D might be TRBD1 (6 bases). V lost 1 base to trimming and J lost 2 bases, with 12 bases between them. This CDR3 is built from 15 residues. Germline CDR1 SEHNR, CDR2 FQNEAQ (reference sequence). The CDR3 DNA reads TGTGCCAGCAGCTTAGAGCCACAGGGTCCCTACGAGCAGTACTTC. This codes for CASSLEPQGPYEQYF.

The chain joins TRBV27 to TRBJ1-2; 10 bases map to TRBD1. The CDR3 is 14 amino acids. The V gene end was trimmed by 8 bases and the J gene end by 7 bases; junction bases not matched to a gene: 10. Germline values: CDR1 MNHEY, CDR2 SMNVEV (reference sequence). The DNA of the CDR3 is TGTGCCAGCGGACGTGACAGGGGGCGAGGTGGCTACACCTTC. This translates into CASGRDRGRGGYTF.